Following are 21 T cell receptor beta chains from one sample sequenced in a study of breast tumors, draining lymph nodes, adjacent tissues. TCRdb fed the multiplex PCR reads into MiXCR, producing one record per CDR3 protein. The sample lists 15,000 to 17,000 distinct CDR3 sequences; less than 65% were seen once. Sequencing was performed on tumor-adjacent breast tissue. These receptors all stem from a female donor with breast cancer. Some clones in this sample may be carry-over from other donors' samples.

This clonotype came up many times. The chain uses TRBV7-2 and TRBJ2-3; tentative D call: TRBD1 (6 bases). This CDR3 is built from 14 residues. The germline V and J ends were trimmed by 4 bases and 2 bases, with 10 bases remaining between them. Germline CDR1 SGHTA, CDR2 FQGNSA. DNA of the CDR3: TGTGCCAGCAGCTGGGACAAGTCCACAGATACGCAGTATTTT. Residues: CASSWDKSTDTQYF.

This clonotype was observed many times. The V and J genes are TRBV12-3 or TRBV12-4 and TRBJ1-6, with TRBD1 identical over 10 bases. With 5 bases clipped from V and 8 bases from J, the junction kept 6 bases outside the gene matches. CDR3 length: 15 residues. CDR3: CASSKEDRGYSPLHF. The CDR3, as DNA: TGTGCCAGCAGTAAAGAGGACAGGGGGTATTCACCCCTCCACTTT.

This clonotype occurred a few times. The chain employs TRBV7-2 and TRBJ2-7, with 10 bases matching TRBD2. CDR1 is SGHTA and CDR2 is FQGNSA in the germline V gene. The CDR3 is 17 amino acids. After removal of 4 bases from V and 3 bases from J, the junction contained 12 bases not matched to a gene. As DNA, the CDR3 is TGTGCCAGCAGCTCGCTAGCGGGAGCACCTCCCTACTACGAGCAGTACTTC. Protein: CASSSLAGAPPYYEQYF.

V usage is TRBV2 and J usage is TRBJ2-7, with TRBD2 matching over 8 bases. The germline V gene has CDR1 SNHLY and CDR2 FYNNEI. The CDR3 is made up of 15 amino acids. The junction had 7 bases not matched to a gene; V was cut back by 4 bases and J by 2 bases. The DNA of the CDR3 is TGTGCCAGCAGTGTGGGACTAGTCATTGCCTACGAGCAGTACTTC. It translates to CASSVGLVIAYEQYF.

In its sample, this clonotype was seen once. This is likely a read error, given that the CDR3 carries no conserved phenylalanine or tryptophan at its end. The chain joins TRBV29-1 to TRBJ2-3, with 7 bases identical to TRBD2. This CDR3 has 14 amino acids. Germline CDR1 and CDR2: SQVTM and ANQGSEA. Here the CDR3 DNA reads TGCAGCGCTAAAATAAGCGGGACCACAGATACACAGTATTCT. This encodes CSAKISGTTDTQYS.

V and J are TRBV24-1 and TRBJ2-7; D uncertain. The CDR3 totals 16 residues. V lost 4 bases to trimming and J lost 9 bases, with 24 bases between them. CDR1 and CDR2 from the germline V gene are KGHDR and SFDVKD. The CDR3 here is CATSEPYTALEIGQYF. In DNA, the CDR3 is TGTGCCACCAGTGAACCCTACACTGCGCTGGAAATCGGGCAGTACTTC.

The chain uses TRBV29-1 and TRBJ1-2; 7 positions match TRBD1. Per the germline V gene, CDR1 is SQVTM and CDR2 is ANQGSEA. The CDR3 totals 13 residues. The V and J ends lost 4 bases and 3 bases, in that order; junction bases with no gene match: 5. The CDR3 loop reads CSVGVGGDYGYTF. The CDR3 DNA reads as TGCAGCGTTGGGGTAGGGGGCGACTATGGCTACACCTTC.

Note on this clonotype: One junction end disagrees with the germline gene, perhaps due to a read error. The chain employs TRBV5-1 and TRBJ1-5; D might be TRBD1 (5 bases). From germline, CDR1 is SGHRS and CDR2 YFSETQ. This CDR3 region has 13 residues. The CDR3 bases are TGCGCCAGCAGCCAGGGAGGCCGTCAGCCCCAGCACTTT. This translates into CASSQGGRQPQHF.

V and J are TRBV6-5 and TRBJ2-7; TRBD2 agrees at 9 bases. In germline, CDR1 is MNHEY, CDR2 SVGAGI. J gave up 3 bases and V 2 bases, and 2 bases lay outside the gene matches. This CDR3 spans 14 amino acids. This chain's CDR3 is CASSYQTSGYEQYF. As DNA, the CDR3 is TGTGCCAGCAGTTACCAGACTAGCGGCTACGAGCAGTACTTC.

The chain recombines TRBV12-3 or TRBV12-4 with TRBJ2-5; 8 positions agree with TRBD2. This CDR3 comprises 14 residues. V trimming: 6 bases; J trimming: 5 bases; junction bases outside the gene matches: 8. The CDR3 protein is CASRPAGVMETQYF. The CDR3 nucleotides read TGTGCCAGCAGACCAGCGGGAGTCATGGAGACCCAGTACTTC.

CDR3 sequence: CASSQDVTSGETQYF. CDR3 sequence (DNA): TGTGCCAGCAGCCAAGATGTTACTAGCGGAGAGACCCAGTACTTC. The chain has TRBV3-1 and TRBJ2-5, with 8 bases aligning to TRBD2. V gave up 0 bases and J gave up 4 bases; unmatched junction bases: 4. This CDR3 has 15 residues. CDR1 and CDR2 from the germline V gene are LGHDT and YNNKEL (reference sequence).

CDR3 sequence (DNA): TGTGCCAGCAGCTTAGGACAGGGAATCGGTAGCAATCAGCCCCAGTACTTC. Protein sequence: CASSLGQGIGSNQPQYF. The chain couples TRBV7-2 to TRBJ2-5; TRBD1 aligns across 7 bases. The CDR3 is 17 residues long. CDR1 and CDR2 (germline): SGHTA, FQGNSA. V gave up 1 base and J gave up 9 bases; unmatched junction bases: 17.

This clonotype is large in the sample. The J gene is TRBJ2-1, the V gene TRBV6-5; 8 bases are a match to TRBD2. Germline lookup yields CDR1 MNHEY and CDR2 SVGAGI. The ends lost 6 bases at V and 14 bases at J; junction bases unmatched: 12. CDR3 size: 13 residues. DNA of the CDR3: TGTGCCAGCAGACCTACATCGGGAGGGTCGGAGTTCTTC. This sequence encodes CASRPTSGGSEFF.

Remarks on this clonotype: The CDR3 ends on some other residue instead of the conserved phenylalanine or tryptophan, so this is likely a read error. The chain employs TRBV7-2 and TRBJ1-2; a weak D match, TRBD1 (6 bases). Germline values: CDR1 SGHTA, CDR2 FQGNSA. The CDR3 is 17 amino acids. Trimming took off 0 bases at V and 5 bases at J, with 19 bases between the two ends. CDR3 loop: CASSLAPGQGRGYGYTL. The CDR3 DNA reads TGTGCCAGCAGCTTAGCTCCGGGGCAGGGGAGGGGTTATGGCTACACCCTC.

This clonotype was seen ten or more times. The genes are TRBV6-2 or TRBV6-3 and TRBJ1-2; no reliable D call. The V gene's germline CDR1 is MNHEY and CDR2 SVGEGT. The ends were cut back, 5 bases at V and 2 bases at J, with 15 bases in the middle. The CDR3 has 15 residues. The CDR3 region is CASSHGEGPNYGYTF. The CDR3 region has the DNA TGTGCCAGCAGTCACGGAGAGGGCCCCAACTATGGCTACACCTTC.

The rearrangement links TRBV7-9 to TRBJ2-3, with TRBD2 matching over 10 bases. V shed 5 bases, J shed 7 bases, and the junction held 12 bases outside the gene matches. The CDR3 consists of 16 residues. Germline values: CDR1 SEHNR, CDR2 FQNEAQ (reference sequence). The CDR3 bases are TGTGCCAGCAGCGTAGGGACTAGCGATTTAACACATACGCAGTATTTT. Protein sequence: CASSVGTSDLTHTQYF.

This sequence joins TRBV20-1 and TRBJ1-2; D possibly corresponds to TRBD1 (5 bases). The CDR3 is 17 amino acids. In germline, CDR1 is DFQATT, CDR2 SNEGSKA (reference sequence). V dropped 0 bases and J dropped 3 bases, with 20 bases sitting between them. Here the CDR3 reads CSARDRRPETAYYGYTF. The CDR3 DNA reads TGCAGTGCTAGAGACCGAAGGCCCGAGACAGCATACTATGGCTACACCTTC.

This chain connects TRBV2 to TRBJ2-1; TRBD2 matches 7 bases. The V gene's germline CDR1 is SNHLY and CDR2 FYNNEI. The V gene end was trimmed by 4 bases and the J gene end by 6 bases; junction bases not matched to a gene: 9. This CDR3 comprises 15 residues. CDR3 amino acids: CASSGRLGRANEQFF. CDR3 nucleotide sequence: TGTGCCAGCAGTGGACGATTAGGGAGGGCCAATGAGCAGTTCTTC.

The chain couples TRBV11-3 to TRBJ2-3, with unresolved D. The CDR3 is 13 amino acids. The ends were cut back, 0 bases at V and 4 bases at J, with 5 bases in the middle. Germline values: CDR1 SGHNT, CDR2 YENEEA. The CDR3 region is CASSLERADTQYF. The CDR3 nucleotides read TGTGCCAGCAGCTTAGAACGCGCAGATACGCAGTATTTT. The full variable domain, completed using reference TRBV11-3 and TRBJ2-3, is EAGVVQSPRYKIIEKKQPVAFWCNPISGHNTLYWYLQNLGQGPELLIRYENEEAVDDSQLPKDRFSAERLKGVDSTLKIQPAELGDSAVYLCASSLERADTQYFGPGTRLTVL.

This clonotype came up once. CDR3 coding DNA: TGTGCCAGCAGCGTCGGGACAGGGGGCACAGATACGCAGTATTTT. It codes for CASSVGTGGTDTQYF. V gene TRBV5-6 combines with J gene TRBJ2-3, with 10 bases identical to TRBD1. CDR1 and CDR2 (germline): SGHDT, YYEEEE. The CDR3 totals 15 residues. V lost 4 bases to trimming and J lost 1 base; unmatched junction nucleotides: 3.

By share of the sample, this clonotype is medium-sized. V and J are TRBV27 and TRBJ2-7, with 16 bases lining up with TRBD2. The V segment lost 6 bases and the J segment 5 bases; nucleotides outside the gene matches: 4. The CDR3 is 15 amino acids. CDR1 MNHEY and CDR2 SMNVEV come from the germline V gene (reference sequence). Here the CDR3 DNA reads TGTGCCAGCAGAGGGACTAGCGGGAGGGTGAACGAGCAGTACTTC. Protein sequence: CASRGTSGRVNEQYF.